This T cell receptor (beta chain) was captured by sequencing in a study of T cells in Graves' hyperthyroidism and ophthalmopathy. RNA transcripts provided the source from which TCR beta CDR3 regions were amplified. Using the HTBI primer set, a first-round RT-PCR was run on the TCR CDR3. From the multiplex PCR reads, TCRdb called clonotypes with MiXCR, one entry per CDR3 protein. The profile covers more than 650,000 distinct CDR3 sequences, with 14% appearing a single time and roughly 10% taken by the ten largest. For this clonotype: A much bigger clone sits one base away, suggesting this may be a read error. Since the CDR3 does not end with the conserved phenylalanine or tryptophan, this likely comes from a read error.

Per germline, CDR1 LGHNT and CDR2 FRNRAP. The CDR3 spans 14 residues. Unmatched junction bases numbered 3, after V lost 1 base and J lost 6 bases. The chain carries TRBV12-5 and TRBJ2-1; 7 bases map to TRBD2. Sequencing was carried out using blood. The TCR originated in a woman between 18 and 29 years old with Graves' hyperthyroidism. The CDR3 is CASGLGDYLNEQFL. The CDR3 region has the DNA TGTGCTAGTGGTTTGGGGGACTATCTCAATGAGCAGTTCCTC.